The 4 T cell receptor beta chains listed next were all sequenced from one sample in a study of T cells in Graves' hyperthyroidism and ophthalmopathy. The TCR beta CDR3 regions underwent amplification using RNA transcripts as the source. Initially, a first-round RT-PCR of the TCR CDR3 employed the HTBI primer set. MiXCR, applied by TCRdb to the multiplex PCR reads, yields one record per CDR3 protein. The repertoire has around 700,000 distinct CDR3 sequences, 30% to 40% of them found once; the top ten carry around 32%. Sequenced input: blood. The receptors here all came from a woman aged 35 to 49 with Graves' hyperthyroidism.

The chain has TRBV28 and TRBJ1-5; no reliable D call. The CDR3 sequence is 8 residues long. The V gene's germline CDR1 is MDHEN and CDR2 SYDVKM. CDR3 in DNA: TGTGGTGCTGGGTCCCAGCATTTT. Its translation is CGAGSQHF. Full variable domain (remainder filled in from reference TRBV28 and TRBJ1-5): DVKVTQSSRYLVKRTGEKVFLECVQDMDHENMFWYRQDPGLGLRLIYFSYDVKMKEKGDIPEGYSVSREKKERFSLILESASTNQTSMYLCGAGSQHFGDGTRLSIL.

On this clonotype: Since a much larger clone is just one base distant, this may be a read error. The rearrangement joins TRBV16 to TRBJ2-2, with a weak D call TRBD1 (5 bases). This CDR3 region has 15 residues. The V end lost 2 bases, the J end lost 4 bases, and 11 bases lay between the germline ends. Germline V gives CDR1 KGHSY, CDR2 FQNENV. The CDR3 protein is CASSQAGKGTGELFF. The CDR3 DNA reads as TGTGCCAGCAGCCAAGCAGGGAAAGGCACCGGGGAGCTGTTTTTT.

The J gene is TRBJ2-2, the V gene TRBV6-2 or TRBV6-3; 7 bases match TRBD2. There are 15 residues in the CDR3. Per the germline V gene, CDR1 is MNHEY and CDR2 is SVGEGT. Unmatched junction bases numbered 6, after V lost 4 bases and J lost 4 bases. The CDR3 nucleotides read TGTGCCAGCAGTTTCCCTAGCGGTGGCACCGGGGAGCTGTTTTTT. Encoded protein: CASSFPSGGTGELFF.

The chain has TRBV9 and TRBJ1-3; possibly TRBD1 for D (5 bases). CDR1 is SGDLS, CDR2 YYNGEE, per germline. V lost 1 base, J lost 0 bases, and 8 bases lay in between. The CDR3 sequence is 15 residues long. As DNA, the CDR3 is TGTGCCAGCAGCGTATTGGGGGACTCTGGAAACACCATATATTTT. Translated, it gives CASSVLGDSGNTIYF. The complete variable domain, with remaining parts taken from reference TRBV9 and TRBJ1-3, reads DSGVTQTPKHLITATGQRVTLRCSPRSGDLSVYWYQQSLDQGLQFLIQYYNGEERAKGNILERFSAQQFPDLHSELNLSSLELGDSALYFCASSVLGDSGNTIYFGEGSWLTVV.